The 10 T cell receptor beta chains listed next were all sequenced from one sample in a study of cytomegalovirus exposure and HLA in healthy donors. PCR employed 60 Vbeta and 13 Jbeta primers. Libraries were prepared by immunoSEQ multiplex PCR; TCRdb keeps only in-frame clonotypes and omits some of them. The sample shows about 140,000 clones, around 80% of them seen only once. Sequences were obtained from PBMCs. The receptor set was obtained from a man under 40 in good health and CMV-seropositive.

This chain connects TRBV25-1 to TRBJ2-1, with D perhaps matching TRBD2 (6 bases). The V gene lost 7 bases and the J gene lost 1 base, with 20 bases spanning the gap. Germline CDR1 and CDR2: MGHDK and SYGVNS. This CDR3 contains 17 residues. This CDR3 is CASTTASAGPSYNEQFF. The CDR3 region has the DNA TGTGCCAGCACTACCGCTAGTGCGGGACCTTCCTACAATGAGCAGTTCTTC.

The V and J genes are TRBV11-2 and TRBJ2-5; the match to TRBD2 covers 14 bases. V gave up 4 bases and J gave up 5 bases; unmatched junction bases: 12. Germline V lookup: CDR1 SGHAT, CDR2 FQNNGV. CDR3 length equals 18 residues. The CDR3 coding sequence is TGTGCCAGCAGCTCGGAAGGACTAGCGGGAGGAGGAAGGGAGACCCAGTACTTC. Residues: CASSSEGLAGGGRETQYF.

The chain combines TRBV5-1 with TRBJ1-4; TRBD1 agrees at 8 bases. The CDR3 consists of 15 residues. The germline V gene encodes CDR1 SGHRS and CDR2 YFSETQ. J was trimmed by 8 bases and V by 2 bases; bases with no gene match: 8. CDR3 bases: TGCGCCAGCAGCTTCCTGACAGGGGAGTCCGAAAAACTGTTTTTT. As protein: CASSFLTGESEKLFF. Supplemented by reference TRBV5-1 and TRBJ1-4, the full variable domain reads KAGVTQTPRYLIKTRGQQVTLSCSPISGHRSVSWYQQTPGQGLQFLFEYFSETQRNKGNFPGRFSGRQFSNSRSEMNVSTLELGDSALYLCASSFLTGESEKLFFGSGTQLSVL.

This chain connects TRBV19 to TRBJ2-3, with 12 bases lining up with TRBD2. This CDR3 contains 16 residues. The germline CDR1 and CDR2 sequences are LNHDA and SQIVND (reference sequence). Trimming cost V 4 bases and J 6 bases; bases outside gene matches: 8. The CDR3 protein is CASSNRGLAGRDTQYF. DNA for the CDR3: TGTGCCAGTAGTAACCGCGGACTAGCGGGGAGGGATACGCAGTATTTT.

This clone appeared many times. The rearrangement joins TRBV6-1 to TRBJ1-1; TRBD1 might be the D (6 bases). Deletions cut 7 bases from V and 5 bases from J, with 20 bases between. The CDR3 covers 15 residues. Germline-derived CDR1 and CDR2 are MNHNS and SASEGT. CDR3 bases: TGTGCCAGCATCGAAAATACCAGGGGTCGGACTGAAGCTTTCTTT. Translating gives CASIENTRGRTEAFF.

This clone was counted only a few times. The rearrangement links TRBV6-5 to TRBJ1-6; D is possibly TRBD1 (6 bases). This CDR3 has 16 amino acids. V lost 0 bases and J lost 9, with 15 bases in between. Looked up from germline, CDR1 is MNHEY and CDR2 is SVGAGI. This CDR3 is CASSYSGTGRRSPLHF. The CDR3 DNA reads as TGTGCCAGCAGTTACTCGGGAACAGGGCGCCGTTCACCCCTCCACTTT.

V and J are TRBV7-2 and TRBJ1-2; the match to TRBD1 covers 9 bases. The CDR3 is made up of 14 amino acids. V dropped 5 bases and J dropped 4; count of bases not matched to a gene: 5. Germline loops: CDR1 SGHTA, CDR2 FQGNSA. The CDR3: CASSKPTGGYGYTF. The CDR3 region has the DNA TGTGCCAGCAGCAAACCGACAGGGGGCTATGGCTACACCTTC.

This clone was counted a single time. The V and J genes are TRBV27 and TRBJ1-3; the D gene is possibly TRBD1 (5 bases). Trimming left V 7 bases short and J 4 bases short, with 14 bases between. The V gene's germline CDR1 is MNHEY and CDR2 SMNVEV (reference sequence). The CDR3 covers 14 residues. Here the CDR3 DNA reads TGTGCCAGCAAGGTGGGGCGCTTGGGAAACACCATATATTTT. This translates into CASKVGRLGNTIYF.

The chain employs TRBV18 and TRBJ2-3, with TRBD1 matching over 8 bases. This CDR3 is 17 amino acids long. V lost 3 bases, J lost 2 bases, and 10 bases stayed unmatched. Germline V gene sequence: CDR1 KGHSH, CDR2 LQKENI. The chain's CDR3 is CASSPSGTGFITDTQYF. CDR3 DNA sequence: TGTGCCAGCTCACCCTCCGGGACAGGATTCATCACAGATACGCAGTATTTT.

The chain combines TRBV30 with TRBJ1-6, with 8 bases that match TRBD1. Germline CDR1 reads GTSNPN; CDR2 reads SVGIG (reference sequence). With 3 bases clipped from V and 7 bases from J, the junction kept 5 bases outside the gene matches. The CDR3 extends over 14 amino acids. In DNA, the CDR3 is TGTGCCTGGAGGACAGGGGAAGGAAATTCACCCCTCCACTTT. It yields the protein CAWRTGEGNSPLHF.